This T cell receptor (beta chain) stems from a study of cytomegalovirus exposure and HLA in healthy donors. The study's findings and limits: The authors listed around 150 TCR beta chains as cytomegalovirus-associated.

Both 60 Vbeta primers and 13 Jbeta primers went into the PCR. Profiling relied on immunoSEQ multiplex PCR, and the TCRdb table lists in-frame clones only, not all of them. Of 130,000 or so clones in the sample, roughly 70% were seen once. This clone turned up a few times. Its antigen is unknown. Trimming removed 2 bases from V and 5 bases from J; junction bases left unmatched: 4. CDR1 SGHTS and CDR2 YDEGEE come from the germline V gene. CDR3 length: 15 amino acids. The chain joins TRBV5-8 to TRBJ1-4; 9 positions agree with TRBD1. Material: PBMCs. The source is a man aged 18 to 29 in good health and CMV-seropositive. The CDR3 DNA reads as TGTGCCAGCAGCTTACCCGGACAGGGGAATGAAAAACTGTTTTTT. Translation gives CASSLPGQGNEKLFF.